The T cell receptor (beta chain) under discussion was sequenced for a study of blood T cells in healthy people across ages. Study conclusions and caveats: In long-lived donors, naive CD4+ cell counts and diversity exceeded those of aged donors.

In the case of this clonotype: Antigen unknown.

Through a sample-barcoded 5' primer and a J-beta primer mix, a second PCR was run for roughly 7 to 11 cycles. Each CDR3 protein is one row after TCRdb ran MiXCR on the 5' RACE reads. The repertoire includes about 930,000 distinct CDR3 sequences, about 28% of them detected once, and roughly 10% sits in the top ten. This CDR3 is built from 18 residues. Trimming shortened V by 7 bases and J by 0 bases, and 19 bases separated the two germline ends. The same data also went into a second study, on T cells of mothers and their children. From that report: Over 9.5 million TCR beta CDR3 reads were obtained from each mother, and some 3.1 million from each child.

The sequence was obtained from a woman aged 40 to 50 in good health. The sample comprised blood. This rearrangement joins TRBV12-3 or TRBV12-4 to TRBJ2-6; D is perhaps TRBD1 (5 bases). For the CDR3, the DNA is TGTGCCAGCACTATTACTTTGGGGCCTTACTCTGGGGCCAACGTCCTGACTTTC. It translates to CASTITLGPYSGANVLTF.